This T cell receptor beta chain was documented in a study of cytomegalovirus exposure and HLA in healthy donors. Study at large: When fewer than 400 donors were genotyped, 81% of them were found to fall in the Caucasian-associated ancestry cluster.

Points on this clone: What it binds is unknown.

Study observations and caveats: In a later analysis, CMV-associated beta chains were mostly HLA-associated, it appeared.

The primer mix had 60 Vbeta and 13 Jbeta primers. Some clones are missing from TCRdb's copy, which holds only in-frame ones; the method was immunoSEQ multiplex PCR. The table has 60,000 to 70,000 clones, approximately 80% seen once. This sequence originates from a woman between 25 and 40 years old in good health and CMV-seronegative. Material: PBMCs.

This chain's CDR3 is CASRTAMNTEAFF. CDR3 coding DNA: TGTGCCAGCCGGACAGCTATGAACACTGAAGCTTTCTTT. This sequence joins TRBV6-1 and TRBJ1-1, with TRBD1 as a possible D gene (6 bases). Germline lookup yields CDR1 MNHNS and CDR2 SASEGT. The CDR3 loop spans 13 amino acids. Trimming pared 8 bases from V and 0 bases from J, leaving 10 bases between.